The T cell receptor (beta chain) described here comes from a study of low-dose radiotherapy and immunotherapy resistance in tumors. On the study more broadly: Fractions of 0.5 Gy went to Cohort 1 every 2 weeks, totaling 6.5 Gy. On an every-two-weeks schedule, patients received intravenous nivolumab 240 mg, along with ipilimumab 1 mg/kg every six weeks.

In the RACIN dose-escalation trial, donors got nivolumab plus ipilimumab with aspirin, cyclophosphamide and radiotherapy. Trimming shortened V by 3 bases and J by 6 bases, and 14 bases separated the two germline ends. The germline gives CDR1 LNHDA, CDR2 SQIVND (reference sequence). The CDR3 consists of 15 residues. Covering alpha and beta chains, TRAV- and TRBV-specific primers were used for the first-strand cDNA. TCR amplification used about 20 PCR cycles, a constant-region primer and a V-primer adapter. TCRdb reanalysed the reads using MiXCR and keeps one entry per CDR3 protein. The table records 15,000 to 20,000 distinct CDR3 sequences, about 70% of them present only once.

The TCR originated in a human donor with advanced metastatic prostate, ovarian, gallbladder or colorectal cancer (not recorded which). This table probably holds off-target reads from a library built for another chain. V and J are TRBV19 and TRBJ2-2; D may be TRBD1 (5 bases). CDR3 amino acids: CASSMRQGTAGELFF. Here the CDR3 DNA reads TGTGCCAGTAGTATGCGGCAGGGTACCGCCGGGGAGCTGTTTTTT.